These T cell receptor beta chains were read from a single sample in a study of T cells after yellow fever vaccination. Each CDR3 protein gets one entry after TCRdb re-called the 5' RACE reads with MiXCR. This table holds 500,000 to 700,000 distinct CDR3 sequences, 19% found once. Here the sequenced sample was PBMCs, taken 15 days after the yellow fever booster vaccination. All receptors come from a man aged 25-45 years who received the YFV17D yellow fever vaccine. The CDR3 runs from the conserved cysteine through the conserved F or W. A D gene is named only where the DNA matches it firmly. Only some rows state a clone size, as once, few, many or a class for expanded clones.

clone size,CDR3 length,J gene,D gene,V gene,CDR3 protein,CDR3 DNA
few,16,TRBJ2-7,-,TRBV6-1,CASMVRLPASSYEQYF,TGTGCCAGCATGGTCCGGTTGCCGGCCAGCTCCTACGAGCAGTACTTC
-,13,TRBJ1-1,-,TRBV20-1,CSATGLMNTEAFF,TGCAGTGCAACAGGGCTCATGAACACTGAAGCTTTCTTT
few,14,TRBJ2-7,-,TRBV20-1,CSAPPAVHSYEQYF,TGCAGTGCCCCCCCTGCGGTTCACTCCTACGAGCAGTACTTC
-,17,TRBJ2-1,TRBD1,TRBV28,CASSPLRGQGRYNEQFF,TGTGCCAGCAGCCCCCTACGTGGACAGGGTAGATACAATGAGCAGTTCTTC
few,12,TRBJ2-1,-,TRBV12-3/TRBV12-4,CASSFRPGEQFF,TGTGCCAGCAGTTTTCGCCCAGGGGAGCAGTTCTTC
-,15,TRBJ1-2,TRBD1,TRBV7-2,CASSLRQGKVYGYTF,TGTGCCAGCAGCTTACGACAGGGCAAAGTCTATGGCTACACCTTC
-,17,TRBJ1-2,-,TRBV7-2,CASDLPDGGNANYGYTF,TGTGCCAGCGACCTACCCGATGGGGGGAACGCTAACTATGGCTACACCTTC
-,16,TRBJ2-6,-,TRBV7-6,CASSLPYTAGANVLTF,TGTGCCAGCAGCTTACCCTACACGGCTGGGGCCAACGTCCTGACTTTC
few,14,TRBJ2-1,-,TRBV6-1,CASDPGLVYNEQFF,TGTGCCAGCGACCCGGGACTTGTCTACAATGAGCAGTTCTTC
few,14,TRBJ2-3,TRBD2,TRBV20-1,CSAKVASGTDTQYF,TGCAGTGCCAAGGTGGCTAGCGGGACAGATACGCAGTATTTT
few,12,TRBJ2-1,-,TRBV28,CASSEAHNEQFF,TGTGCCAGCAGTGAGGCTCACAATGAGCAGTTCTTC
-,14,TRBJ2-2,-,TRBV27,CASGRGRNTGELFF,TGTGCCAGCGGCCGAGGGAGGAACACCGGGGAGCTGTTTTTT
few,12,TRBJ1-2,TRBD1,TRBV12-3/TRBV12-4,CASSLAGTASTF,TGTGCCAGCAGTTTAGCAGGGACAGCCAGCACCTTC
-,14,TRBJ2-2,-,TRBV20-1,CSASVNANTGELFF,TGCAGTGCTAGCGTCAACGCGAACACCGGGGAGCTGTTTTTT
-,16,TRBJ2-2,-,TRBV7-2,CASSLNGGANTGELFF,TGTGCCAGCAGCTTAAACGGCGGCGCGAACACCGGGGAGCTGTTTTTT
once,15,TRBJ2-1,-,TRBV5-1,CASSLLDSSYNEQFF,TGCGCCAGCAGCTTGCTCGATTCCTCCTACAATGAGCAGTTCTTC
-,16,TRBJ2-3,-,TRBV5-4,CASSLGVGGNTDTQYF,TGTGCCAGCAGCTTGGGTGTGGGAGGCAACACAGATACGCAGTATTTT
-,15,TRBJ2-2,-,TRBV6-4,CASSREYANTGELFF,TGTGCCAGCAGCCGGGAGTACGCGAACACCGGGGAGCTGTTTTTT
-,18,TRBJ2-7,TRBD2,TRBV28,CASLNALEPGLAIYEQYF,TGTGCCAGCCTTAACGCTCTGGAACCGGGACTAGCAATATACGAGCAGTACTTC
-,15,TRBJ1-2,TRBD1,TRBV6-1,CASSLGQGRFYGYTF,TGTGCCAGCAGTCTCGGACAGGGGCGATTCTATGGCTACACCTTC
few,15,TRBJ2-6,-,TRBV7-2,CASSPSSSGANVLTF,TGTGCCAGCAGCCCGAGCAGCTCTGGGGCCAACGTCCTGACTTTC
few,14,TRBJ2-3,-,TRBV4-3,CASSHRGPPDTQYF,TGCGCCAGCAGCCACCGGGGGCCCCCAGATACGCAGTATTTT
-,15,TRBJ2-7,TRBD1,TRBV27,CATPPPGQGSYEQYF,TGTGCCACCCCGCCCCCGGGACAGGGGTCCTACGAGCAGTACTTC
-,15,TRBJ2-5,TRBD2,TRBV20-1,CSASGVAGRQETQYF,TGCAGTGCTAGTGGGGTAGCGGGGCGCCAAGAGACCCAGTACTTC
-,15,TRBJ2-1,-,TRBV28,CASRAGFLSYNEQFF,TGTGCCAGCAGAGCCGGGTTTTTGTCCTACAATGAGCAGTTCTTC
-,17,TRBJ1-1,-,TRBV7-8,CASSLIRREGGNTEAFF,TGTGCCAGCAGCTTAATTCGTAGGGAGGGAGGGAACACTGAAGCTTTCTTT
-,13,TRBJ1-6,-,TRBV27,CASSFRYNSPLHF,TGTGCCAGCAGTTTCCGGTATAATTCACCCCTCCACTTT
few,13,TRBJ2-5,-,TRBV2,CASSEREKGTQYF,TGTGCCAGCAGTGAAAGGGAAAAGGGGACCCAGTACTTC
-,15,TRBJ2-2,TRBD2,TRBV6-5,CASSYWREATGELFF,TGTGCCAGCAGTTACTGGCGGGAGGCCACCGGGGAGCTGTTTTTT
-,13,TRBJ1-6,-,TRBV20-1,CSARGRDNSPLHF,TGCAGTGCTAGGGGGCGGGATAATTCACCCCTCCACTTT